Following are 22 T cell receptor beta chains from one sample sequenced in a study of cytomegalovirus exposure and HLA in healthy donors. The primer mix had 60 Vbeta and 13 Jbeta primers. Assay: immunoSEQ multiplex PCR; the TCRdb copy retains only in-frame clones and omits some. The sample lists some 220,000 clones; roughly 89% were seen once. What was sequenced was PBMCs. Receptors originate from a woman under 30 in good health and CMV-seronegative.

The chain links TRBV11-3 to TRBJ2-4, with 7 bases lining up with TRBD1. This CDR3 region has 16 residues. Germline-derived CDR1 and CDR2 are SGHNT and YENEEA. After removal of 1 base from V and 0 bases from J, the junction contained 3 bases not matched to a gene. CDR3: CASSLGTGQAKNIQYF. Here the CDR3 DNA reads TGTGCCAGCAGCTTAGGGACAGGTCAAGCCAAAAACATTCAGTACTTC.

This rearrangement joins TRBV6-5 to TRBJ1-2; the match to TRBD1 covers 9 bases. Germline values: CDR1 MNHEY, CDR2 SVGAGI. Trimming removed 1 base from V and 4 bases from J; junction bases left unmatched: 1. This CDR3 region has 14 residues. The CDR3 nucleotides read TGTGCCAGCAGTTACTTGGGACAGGGCTATGGCTACACCTTC. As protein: CASSYLGQGYGYTF.

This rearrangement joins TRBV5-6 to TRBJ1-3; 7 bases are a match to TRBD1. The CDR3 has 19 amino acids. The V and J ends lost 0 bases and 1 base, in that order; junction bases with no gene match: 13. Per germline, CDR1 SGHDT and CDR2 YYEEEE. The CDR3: CASSLVWDSRLGSGNTIYF. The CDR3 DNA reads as TGTGCCAGCAGCTTGGTCTGGGACAGCCGCCTAGGATCTGGAAACACCATATATTTT.

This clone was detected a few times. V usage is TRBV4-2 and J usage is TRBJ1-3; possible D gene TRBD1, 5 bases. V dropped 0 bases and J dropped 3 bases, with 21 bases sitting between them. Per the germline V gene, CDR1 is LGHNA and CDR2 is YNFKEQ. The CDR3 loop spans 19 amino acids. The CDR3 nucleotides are TGTGCCAGCAGCCAAGATACCACAGGTTTTGGGCGTTTTGGAAACACCATATATTTT. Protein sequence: CASSQDTTGFGRFGNTIYF.

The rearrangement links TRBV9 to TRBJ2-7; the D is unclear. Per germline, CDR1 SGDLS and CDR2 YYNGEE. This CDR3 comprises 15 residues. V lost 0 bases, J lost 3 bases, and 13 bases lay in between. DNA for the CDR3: TGTGCCAGCAGCGTAGAGGCGACAAGGAACTACGAGCAGTACTTC. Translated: CASSVEATRNYEQYF. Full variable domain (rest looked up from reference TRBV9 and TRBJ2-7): DSGVTQTPKHLITATGQRVTLRCSPRSGDLSVYWYQQSLDQGLQFLIQYYNGEERAKGNILERFSAQQFPDLHSELNLSSLELGDSALYFCASSVEATRNYEQYFGPGTRLTVT.

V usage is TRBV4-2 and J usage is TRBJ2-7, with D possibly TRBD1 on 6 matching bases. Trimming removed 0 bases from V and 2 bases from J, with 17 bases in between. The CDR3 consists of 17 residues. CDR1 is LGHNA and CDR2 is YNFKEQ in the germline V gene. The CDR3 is CASSQEMGQVFPYEQYF. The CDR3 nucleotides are TGTGCCAGCAGCCAAGAAATGGGACAAGTCTTCCCCTACGAGCAGTACTTC.

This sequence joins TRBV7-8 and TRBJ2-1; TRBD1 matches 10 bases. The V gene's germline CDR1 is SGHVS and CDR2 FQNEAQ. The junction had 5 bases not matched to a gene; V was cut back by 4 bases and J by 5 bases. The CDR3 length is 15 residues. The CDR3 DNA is TGTGCCAGCAGCTCGACAGGGGGCAGGGACAATGAGCAGTTCTTC. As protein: CASSSTGGRDNEQFF.

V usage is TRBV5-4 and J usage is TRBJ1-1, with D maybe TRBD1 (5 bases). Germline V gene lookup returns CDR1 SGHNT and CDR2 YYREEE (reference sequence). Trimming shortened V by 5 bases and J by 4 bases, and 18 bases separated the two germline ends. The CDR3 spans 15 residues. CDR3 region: CASSQTAGYGTEAFF. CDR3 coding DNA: TGTGCCAGCAGTCAAACCGCAGGGTACGGCACTGAAGCTTTCTTT.

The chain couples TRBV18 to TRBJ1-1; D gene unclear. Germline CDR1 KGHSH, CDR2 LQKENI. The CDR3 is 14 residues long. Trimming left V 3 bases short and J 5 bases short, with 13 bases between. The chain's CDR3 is CASSPRREGTEAFF. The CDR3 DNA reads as TGTGCCAGCTCACCGAGACGGGAGGGAACTGAAGCTTTCTTT.

CDR3 sequence (DNA): TGTGCCAGCAGAGGCGACAGCTCCGAGCAGTACTTC. Translated: CASRGDSSEQYF. The chain couples TRBV7-9 to TRBJ2-5, with a tentative D call TRBD1 (5 bases). TRBJ2-7 matches the DNA end more closely, so the J call is doubtful. Germline CDR1 SEHNR, CDR2 FQNEAQ (reference sequence). The CDR3 is made up of 12 amino acids.

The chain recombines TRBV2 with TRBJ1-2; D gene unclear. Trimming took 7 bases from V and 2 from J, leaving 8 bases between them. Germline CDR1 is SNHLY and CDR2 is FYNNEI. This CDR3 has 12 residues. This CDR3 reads CASNRGNYGYTF. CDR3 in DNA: TGTGCCAGCAATCGCGGGAACTATGGCTACACCTTC. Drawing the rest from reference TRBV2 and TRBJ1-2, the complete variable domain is EPEVTQTPSHQVTQMGQEVILRCVPISNHLYFYWYRQILGQKVEFLVSFYNNEISEKSEIFDDQFSVERPDGSNFTLKIRSTKLEDSAMYFCASNRGNYGYTFGSGTRLTVV.

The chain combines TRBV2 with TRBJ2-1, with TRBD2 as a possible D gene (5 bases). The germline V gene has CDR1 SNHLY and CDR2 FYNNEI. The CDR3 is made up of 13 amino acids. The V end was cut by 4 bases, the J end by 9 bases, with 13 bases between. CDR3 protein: CASSGGPGAEQFF. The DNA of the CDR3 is TGTGCCAGCAGTGGCGGGCCTGGCGCTGAGCAGTTCTTC.

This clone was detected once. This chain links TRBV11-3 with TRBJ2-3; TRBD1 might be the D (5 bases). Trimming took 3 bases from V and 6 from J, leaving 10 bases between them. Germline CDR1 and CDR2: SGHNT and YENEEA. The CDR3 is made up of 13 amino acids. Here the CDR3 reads CASSFIWGDTQYF. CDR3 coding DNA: TGTGCCAGCAGCTTTATATGGGGCGATACGCAGTATTTT.

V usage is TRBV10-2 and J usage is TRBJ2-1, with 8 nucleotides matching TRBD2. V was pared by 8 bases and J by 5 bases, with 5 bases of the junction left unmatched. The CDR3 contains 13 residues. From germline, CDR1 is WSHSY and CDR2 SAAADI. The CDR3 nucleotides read TGCGCCAGCGGCGGGAGGACAGACAATGAGCAGTTCTTC. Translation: CASGGRTDNEQFF.

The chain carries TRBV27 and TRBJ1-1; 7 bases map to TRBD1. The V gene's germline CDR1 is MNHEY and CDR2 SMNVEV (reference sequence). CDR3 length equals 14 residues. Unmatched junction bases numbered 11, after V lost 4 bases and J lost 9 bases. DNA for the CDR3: TGTGCCAGCAGTTCGGACAGGACAGGTACACAAGCTTTCTTT. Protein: CASSSDRTGTQAFF.

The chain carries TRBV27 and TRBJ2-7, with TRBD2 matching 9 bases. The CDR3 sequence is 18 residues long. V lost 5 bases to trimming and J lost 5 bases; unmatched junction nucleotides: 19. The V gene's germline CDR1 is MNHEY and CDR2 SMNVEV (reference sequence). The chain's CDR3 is CASSPTPDLAGIINEQYF. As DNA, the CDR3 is TGTGCCAGCAGTCCCACTCCTGATCTAGCGGGAATTATCAACGAGCAGTACTTC.

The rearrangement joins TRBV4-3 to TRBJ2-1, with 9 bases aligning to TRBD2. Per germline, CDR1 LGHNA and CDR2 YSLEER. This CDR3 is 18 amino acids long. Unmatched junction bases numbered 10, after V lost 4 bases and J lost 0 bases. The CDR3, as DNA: TGCGCCAGCAGCCCCAAGATTGGTAGCGGGAGCTCCTACAATGAGCAGTTCTTC. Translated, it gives CASSPKIGSGSSYNEQFF.

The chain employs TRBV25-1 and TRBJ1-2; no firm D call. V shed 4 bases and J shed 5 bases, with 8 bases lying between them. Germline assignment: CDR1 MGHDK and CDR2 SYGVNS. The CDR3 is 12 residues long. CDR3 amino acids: CASSGAKYGYTF. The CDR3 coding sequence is TGTGCCAGCAGTGGGGCCAAATATGGCTACACCTTC.

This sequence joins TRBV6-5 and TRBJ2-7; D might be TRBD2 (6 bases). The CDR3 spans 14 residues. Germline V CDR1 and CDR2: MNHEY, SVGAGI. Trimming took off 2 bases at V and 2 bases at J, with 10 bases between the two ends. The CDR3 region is CASSYRRDAYEQYF. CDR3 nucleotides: TGTGCCAGCAGTTACCGGCGGGACGCCTACGAGCAGTACTTC.

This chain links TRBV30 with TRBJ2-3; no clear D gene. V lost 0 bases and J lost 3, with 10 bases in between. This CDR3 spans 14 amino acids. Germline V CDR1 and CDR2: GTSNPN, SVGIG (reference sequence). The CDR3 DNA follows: TGTGCCTGGAGTGTTCTTAGAATTACAGATACGCAGTATTTT. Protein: CAWSVLRITDTQYF.

The CDR3 sequence: CASSPRLSLSSYNEQFF. In nucleotides, the CDR3 is TGCGCCAGCAGCCCGCGACTCTCCCTGAGCTCCTACAATGAGCAGTTCTTC. The chain combines TRBV4-1 with TRBJ2-1; D is undetermined. The CDR3 is 17 residues long. Per germline, CDR1 MGHRA and CDR2 YSYEKL. V dropped 4 bases and J dropped 0 bases, with 16 bases sitting between them.

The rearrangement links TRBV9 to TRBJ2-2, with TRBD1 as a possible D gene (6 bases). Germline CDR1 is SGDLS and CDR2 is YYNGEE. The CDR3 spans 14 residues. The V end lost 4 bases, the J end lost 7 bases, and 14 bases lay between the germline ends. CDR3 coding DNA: TGTGCCAGCAGCATACAGGGTTTTGGCGGGGAGCTGTTTTTT. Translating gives CASSIQGFGGELFF.